This T cell receptor beta chain was captured in a study of T cell responses to AZD1222 COVID-19 vaccine. For the study at large: Researchers grouped second doses given at about 4 or about 12 weeks into one pool. General study findings and limits: In a largely white British group with more females than males, clonal diversity was possibly underestimated. A reported finding is that nearly half of spike-specific TCRs target unmutated variant regions.

Unmatched junction bases numbered 6, after V lost 4 bases and J lost 4 bases. The length of the CDR3 is 15 residues. Germline loops: CDR1 SGHRS, CDR2 YFSETQ. Assay: immunoSEQ multiplex PCR; the TCRdb copy retains only in-frame clones and omits some. Here the sample spans 90,000 to 150,000 clones, approximately 85% being singletons. As concerns this clone: What it binds is not known.

The V gene is TRBV5-1, the J gene TRBJ1-5; TRBD1 matches 9 bases. Material: peripheral blood, obtained on day 0 of AZD1222 vaccination. The TCR comes from an adult in good health. The CDR3 region is CASSQTGGPNQPQHF. The CDR3 bases are TGCGCCAGCAGCCAAACAGGGGGCCCAAATCAGCCCCAGCATTTT.